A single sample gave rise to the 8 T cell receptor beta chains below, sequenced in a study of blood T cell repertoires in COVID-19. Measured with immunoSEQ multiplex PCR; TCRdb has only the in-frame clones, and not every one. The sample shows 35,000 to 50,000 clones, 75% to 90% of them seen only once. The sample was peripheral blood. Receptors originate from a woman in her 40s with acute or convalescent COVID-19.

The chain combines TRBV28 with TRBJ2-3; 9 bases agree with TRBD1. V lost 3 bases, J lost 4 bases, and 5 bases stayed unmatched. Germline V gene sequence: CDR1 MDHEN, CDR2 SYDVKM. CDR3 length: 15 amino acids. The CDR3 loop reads CASSFRGQGADTQYF. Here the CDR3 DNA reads TGTGCCAGCAGTTTTAGGGGACAGGGAGCAGATACGCAGTATTTT.

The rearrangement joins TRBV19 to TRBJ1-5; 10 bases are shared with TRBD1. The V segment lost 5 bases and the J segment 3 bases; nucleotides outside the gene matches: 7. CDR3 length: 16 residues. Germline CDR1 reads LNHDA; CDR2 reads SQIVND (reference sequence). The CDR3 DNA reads TGTGCCAGTAGTTTGGGGGACAGGGGATTCAATCAGCCCCAGCATTTT. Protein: CASSLGDRGFNQPQHF.

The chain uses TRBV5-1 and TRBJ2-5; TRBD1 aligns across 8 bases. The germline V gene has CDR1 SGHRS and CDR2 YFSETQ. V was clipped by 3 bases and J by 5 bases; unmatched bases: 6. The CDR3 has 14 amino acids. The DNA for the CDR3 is TGCGCCAGCAGCTCGCCGGACAGGGTTGAGACCCAGTACTTC. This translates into CASSSPDRVETQYF.

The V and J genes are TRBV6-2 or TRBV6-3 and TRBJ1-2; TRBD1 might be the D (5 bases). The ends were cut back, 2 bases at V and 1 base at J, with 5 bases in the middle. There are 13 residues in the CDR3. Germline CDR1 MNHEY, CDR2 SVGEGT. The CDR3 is CASSYDSNYGYTF. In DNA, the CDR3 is TGTGCCAGCAGTTACGACAGTAACTATGGCTACACCTTC.

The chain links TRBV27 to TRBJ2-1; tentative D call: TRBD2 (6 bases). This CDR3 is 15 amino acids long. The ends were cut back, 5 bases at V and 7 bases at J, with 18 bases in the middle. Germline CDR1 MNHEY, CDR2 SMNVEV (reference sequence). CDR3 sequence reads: CASSPAQAGKNEQFF. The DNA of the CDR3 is TGTGCCAGCAGTCCCGCACAGGCGGGGAAAAATGAGCAGTTCTTC.

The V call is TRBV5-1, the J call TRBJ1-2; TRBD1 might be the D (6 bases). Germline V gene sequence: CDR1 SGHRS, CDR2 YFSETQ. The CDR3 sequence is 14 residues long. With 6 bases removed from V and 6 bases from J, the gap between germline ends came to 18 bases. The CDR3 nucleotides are TGCGCCAGCACCCTGGGGCAGGGGCGGGATGGCTACACCTTC. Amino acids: CASTLGQGRDGYTF.

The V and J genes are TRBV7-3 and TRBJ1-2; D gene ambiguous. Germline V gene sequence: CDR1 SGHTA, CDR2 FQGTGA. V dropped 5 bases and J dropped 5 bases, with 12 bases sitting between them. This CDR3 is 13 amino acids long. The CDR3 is CASSPDPGYGYTF. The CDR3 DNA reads TGTGCCAGCAGCCCCGACCCCGGGTATGGCTACACCTTC. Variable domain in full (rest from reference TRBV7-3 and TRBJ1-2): GAGVSQTPSNKVTEKGKYVELRCDPISGHTALYWYRQSLGQGPEFLIYFQGTGAADDSGLPNDRFFAVRPEGSVSTLKIQRTERGDSAVYLCASSPDPGYGYTFGSGTRLTVV.

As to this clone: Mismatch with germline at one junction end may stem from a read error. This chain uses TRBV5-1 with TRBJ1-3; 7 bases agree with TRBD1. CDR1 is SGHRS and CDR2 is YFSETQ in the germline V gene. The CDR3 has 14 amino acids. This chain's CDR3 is CASSPDGIDRVVNF. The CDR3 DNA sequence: TGCGCCAGCAGCCCGGACGGAATCGACAGGGTTGTAAATTTT.